Sequencing of this TCR beta chain was carried out in a study of blood T cell repertoires in COVID-19. TCRdb's table, derived via immunoSEQ multiplex PCR, lists solely in-frame clones and lacks some. Of hundreds of thousands of clones listed, just under 90% are singletons. In assigning cohorts, the study relied on participant-reported clinical history. Germline values: CDR1 KGHSH, CDR2 LQKENI. Losses at the gene ends were 3 bases for V and 0 bases for J; bases not matched to a gene: 14. There are 20 residues in the CDR3. The sequenced sample was PBMCs or T cells enriched from blood (not recorded which). The sequence came from a middle-aged man who had been exposed to COVID-19. This chain uses TRBV18 with TRBJ1-5; the match to TRBD1 covers 10 bases. The CDR3 region has the DNA TGTGCCAGCTCACCCAAAGGGGATACCGGGACAGGGGCTAGCAATCAGCCCCAGCATTTT. It encodes CASSPKGDTGTGASNQPQHF. The variable domain in full, completed from reference TRBV18 and TRBJ1-5, reads NAGVMQNPRHLVRRRGQEARLRCSPMKGHSHVYWYRQLPEEGLKFMVYLQKENIIDESGMPKERFSAEFPKEGPSILRIQQVVRGDSAAYFCASSPKGDTGTGASNQPQHFGDGTRLSIL.